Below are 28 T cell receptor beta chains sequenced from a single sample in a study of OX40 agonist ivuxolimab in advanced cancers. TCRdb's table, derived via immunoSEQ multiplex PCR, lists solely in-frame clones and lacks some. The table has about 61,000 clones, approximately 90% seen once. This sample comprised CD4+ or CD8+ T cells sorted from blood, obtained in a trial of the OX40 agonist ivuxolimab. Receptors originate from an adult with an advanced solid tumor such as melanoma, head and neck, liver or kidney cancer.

CDR3 coding DNA: TGCAGCGTTGAGGGGGCTAGCGGGTATTACAATGAGCAGTTCTTC. Protein product: CSVEGASGYYNEQFF. The chain employs TRBV29-1 and TRBJ2-1; 8 nucleotides line up with TRBD2. The ends lost 3 bases at V and 4 bases at J; junction bases unmatched: 8. Germline CDR1 is SQVTM and CDR2 is ANQGSEA. CDR3 length: 15 residues.

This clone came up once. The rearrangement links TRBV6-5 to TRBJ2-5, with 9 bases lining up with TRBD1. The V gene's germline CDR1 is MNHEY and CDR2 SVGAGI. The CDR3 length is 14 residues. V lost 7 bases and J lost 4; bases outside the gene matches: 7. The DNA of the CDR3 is TGTGCCAGCACCTCCGGGACAGGGATAGAGACCCAGTACTTC. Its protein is CASTSGTGIETQYF.

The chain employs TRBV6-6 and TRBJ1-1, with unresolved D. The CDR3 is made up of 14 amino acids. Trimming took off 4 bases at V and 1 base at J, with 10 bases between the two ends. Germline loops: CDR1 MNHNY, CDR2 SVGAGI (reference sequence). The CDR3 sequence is CASSSGYQNTEAFF. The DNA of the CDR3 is TGTGCCAGCAGTTCAGGATACCAGAACACTGAAGCTTTCTTT.

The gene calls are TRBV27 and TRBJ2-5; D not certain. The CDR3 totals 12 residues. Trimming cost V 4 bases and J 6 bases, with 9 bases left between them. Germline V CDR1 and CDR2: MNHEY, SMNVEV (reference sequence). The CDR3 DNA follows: TGTGCCAGCAGTTCGGGCCCGAAGACCCAGTACTTC. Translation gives CASSSGPKTQYF.

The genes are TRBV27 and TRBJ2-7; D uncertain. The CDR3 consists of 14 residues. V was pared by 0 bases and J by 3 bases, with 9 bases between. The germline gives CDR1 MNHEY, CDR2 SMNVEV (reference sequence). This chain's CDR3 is CASSLSSTYYEQYF. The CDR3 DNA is TGTGCCAGCAGTTTATCAAGCACTTACTACGAGCAGTACTTC.

This chain's CDR3 is CASSSLGGDQETQYF. DNA for the CDR3: TGTGCCAGCAGTTCCCTGGGAGGGGACCAAGAGACCCAGTACTTC. The V call is TRBV28, the J call TRBJ2-5; 7 bases are a match to TRBD2. Trimming took 4 bases from V and 0 from J; bases not matched to a gene: 5. This CDR3 is 15 amino acids long. Germline V lookup: CDR1 MDHEN, CDR2 SYDVKM.

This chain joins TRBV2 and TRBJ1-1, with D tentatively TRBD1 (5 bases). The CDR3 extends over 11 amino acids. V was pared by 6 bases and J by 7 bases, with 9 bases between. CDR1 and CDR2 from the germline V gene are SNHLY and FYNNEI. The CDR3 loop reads CASRATVEAFF. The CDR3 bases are TGTGCCAGCAGGGCGACAGTTGAAGCTTTCTTT.

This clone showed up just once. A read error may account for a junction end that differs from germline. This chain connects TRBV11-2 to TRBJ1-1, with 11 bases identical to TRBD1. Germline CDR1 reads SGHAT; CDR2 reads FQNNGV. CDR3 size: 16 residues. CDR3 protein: CASSLDRDRGLSEAFF. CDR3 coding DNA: TGTGCCAGCAGCCTAGACCGGGACAGGGGGTTAAGTGAAGCTTTCTTT.

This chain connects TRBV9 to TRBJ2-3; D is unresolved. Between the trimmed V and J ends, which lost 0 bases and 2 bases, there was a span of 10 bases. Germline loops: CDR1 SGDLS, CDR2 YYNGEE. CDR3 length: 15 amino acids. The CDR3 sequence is CASSVEDTNTDTQYF. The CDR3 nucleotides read TGTGCCAGCAGCGTAGAGGATACAAACACAGATACGCAGTATTTT.

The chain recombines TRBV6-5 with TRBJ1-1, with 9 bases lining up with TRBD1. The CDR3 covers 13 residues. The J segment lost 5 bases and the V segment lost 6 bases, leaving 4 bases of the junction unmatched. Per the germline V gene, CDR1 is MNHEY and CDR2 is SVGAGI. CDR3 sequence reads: CASRRGQGTEAFF. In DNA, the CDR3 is TGTGCCAGCAGACGGGGACAGGGAACTGAAGCTTTCTTT.

The CDR3 region is CASSLGQENTEAFF. CDR3 DNA: TGCGCCAGCAGCTTGGGACAGGAGAACACTGAAGCTTTCTTT. The chain recombines TRBV5-1 with TRBJ1-1; possible D gene TRBD1, 6 bases. The V and J ends lost 0 bases and 1 base respectively, with 7 bases between them. CDR1 SGHRS and CDR2 YFSETQ come from the germline V gene. CDR3 length equals 14 residues.

The CDR3 DNA reads as TGTGCCAGCAGCAAAATACCGGACCGGAGGAGATGGAACGAAGAGACCCAGTACTTC. This codes for CASSKIPDRRRWNEETQYF. The V and J genes are TRBV21-1 and TRBJ2-5; TRBD2, the D gene given by the table, was not confirmed from the DNA. TRBV21-1 is given as a pseudogene. CDR3 size: 19 residues.

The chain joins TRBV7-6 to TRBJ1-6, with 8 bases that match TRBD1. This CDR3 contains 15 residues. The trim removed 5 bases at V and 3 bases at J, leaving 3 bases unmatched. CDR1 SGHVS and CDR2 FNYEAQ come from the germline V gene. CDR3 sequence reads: CASSQGTGYNSPLHF. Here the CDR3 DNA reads TGTGCCAGCAGCCAAGGGACAGGCTATAATTCACCCCTCCACTTT.

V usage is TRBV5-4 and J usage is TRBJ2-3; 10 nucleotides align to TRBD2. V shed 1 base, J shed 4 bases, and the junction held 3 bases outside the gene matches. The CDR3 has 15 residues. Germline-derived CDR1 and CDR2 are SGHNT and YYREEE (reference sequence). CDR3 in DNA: TGTGCCAGCAGCTTGAGCGGGGGGGCCCCAGATACGCAGTATTTT. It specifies CASSLSGGAPDTQYF.

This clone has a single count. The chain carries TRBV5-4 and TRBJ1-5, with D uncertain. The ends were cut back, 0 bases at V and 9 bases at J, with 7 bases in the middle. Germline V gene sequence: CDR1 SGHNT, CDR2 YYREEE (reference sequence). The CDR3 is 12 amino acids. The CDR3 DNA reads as TGTGCCAGCAGCTTGGGGGCTGGGCCCCAGCATTTT. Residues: CASSLGAGPQHF.

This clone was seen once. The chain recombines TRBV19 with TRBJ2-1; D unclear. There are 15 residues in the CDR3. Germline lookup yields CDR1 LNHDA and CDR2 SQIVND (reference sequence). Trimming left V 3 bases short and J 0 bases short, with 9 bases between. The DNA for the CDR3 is TGTGCCAGTAGTATGGCGCCAGGCTCCTACAATGAGCAGTTCTTC. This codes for CASSMAPGSYNEQFF.

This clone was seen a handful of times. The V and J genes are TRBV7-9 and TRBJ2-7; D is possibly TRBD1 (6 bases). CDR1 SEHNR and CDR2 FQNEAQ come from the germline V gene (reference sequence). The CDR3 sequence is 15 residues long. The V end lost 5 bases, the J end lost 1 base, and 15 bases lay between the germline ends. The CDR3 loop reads CASSAPRDNSYEQYF. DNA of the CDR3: TGTGCCAGCAGCGCGCCTCGGGACAATTCCTACGAGCAGTACTTC.

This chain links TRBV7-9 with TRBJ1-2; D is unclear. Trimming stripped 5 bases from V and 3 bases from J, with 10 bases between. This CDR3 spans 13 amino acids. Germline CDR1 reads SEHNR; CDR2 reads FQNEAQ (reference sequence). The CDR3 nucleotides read TGTGCCAGCAGCGCCCCAGGACACTATGGCTACACCTTC. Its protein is CASSAPGHYGYTF.

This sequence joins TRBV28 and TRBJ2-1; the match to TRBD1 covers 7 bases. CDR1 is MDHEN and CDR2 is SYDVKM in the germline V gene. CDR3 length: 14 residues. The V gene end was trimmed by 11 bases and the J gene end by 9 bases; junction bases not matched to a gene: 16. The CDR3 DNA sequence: TGTGCCCTCAGCGAGGGGGCTCTAGGCGGTGAGCAGTTCTTC. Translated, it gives CALSEGALGGEQFF.

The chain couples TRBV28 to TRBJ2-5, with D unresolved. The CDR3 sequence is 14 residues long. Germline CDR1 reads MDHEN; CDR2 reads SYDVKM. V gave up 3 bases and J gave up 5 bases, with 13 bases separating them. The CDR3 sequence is CASSFLVPTETQYF. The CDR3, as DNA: TGTGCCAGCAGTTTCTTGGTCCCAACGGAGACCCAGTACTTC.

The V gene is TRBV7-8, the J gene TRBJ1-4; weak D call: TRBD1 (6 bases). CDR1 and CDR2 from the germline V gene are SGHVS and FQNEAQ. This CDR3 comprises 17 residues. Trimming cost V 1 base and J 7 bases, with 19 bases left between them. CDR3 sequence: CASSLEQGGFRIEKLFF. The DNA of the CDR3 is TGTGCCAGCAGCTTAGAACAGGGTGGATTTCGTATTGAAAAACTGTTTTTT.

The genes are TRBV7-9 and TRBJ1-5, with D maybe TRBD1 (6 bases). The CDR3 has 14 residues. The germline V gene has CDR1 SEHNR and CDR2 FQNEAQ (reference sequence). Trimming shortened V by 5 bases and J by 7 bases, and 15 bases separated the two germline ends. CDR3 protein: CASSPGQLGQPQHF. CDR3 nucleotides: TGTGCCAGCAGCCCTGGACAGCTAGGGCAGCCCCAGCATTTT. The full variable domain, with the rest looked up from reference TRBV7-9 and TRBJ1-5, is DTGVSQNPRHKITKRGQNVTFRCDPISEHNRLYWYRQTLGQGPEFLTYFQNEAQLEKSRLLSDRFSAERPKGSFSTLEIQRTEQGDSAMYLCASSPGQLGQPQHFGDGTRLSIL.

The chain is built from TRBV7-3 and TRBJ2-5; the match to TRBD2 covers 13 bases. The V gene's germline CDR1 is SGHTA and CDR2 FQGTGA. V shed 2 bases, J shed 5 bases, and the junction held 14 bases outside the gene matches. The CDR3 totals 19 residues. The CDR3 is CASSLLAGTSGDVSETQYF. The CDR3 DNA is TGTGCCAGCAGCTTATTGGCCGGGACTAGCGGGGACGTGAGCGAGACCCAGTACTTC.

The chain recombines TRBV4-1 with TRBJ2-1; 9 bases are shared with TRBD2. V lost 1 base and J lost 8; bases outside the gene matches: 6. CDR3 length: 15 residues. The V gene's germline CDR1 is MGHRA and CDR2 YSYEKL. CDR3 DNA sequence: TGCGCCAGCAGCCAAGCGCGGGGGGGACCGGATGAGCAGTTCTTC. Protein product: CASSQARGGPDEQFF.

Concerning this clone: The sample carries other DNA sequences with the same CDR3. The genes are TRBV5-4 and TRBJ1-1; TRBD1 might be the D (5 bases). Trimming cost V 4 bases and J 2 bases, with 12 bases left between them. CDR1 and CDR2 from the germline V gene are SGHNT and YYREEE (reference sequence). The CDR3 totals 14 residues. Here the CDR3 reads CASSLIQENTEAFF. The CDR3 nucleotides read TGTGCCAGCAGCCTTATACAGGAAAACACTGAAGCTTTCTTT.

This CDR3 reads CASSLQKYNSPLHF. CDR3 in DNA: TGTGCCAGCAGTTTACAGAAATATAATTCACCCCTCCACTTT. V usage is TRBV28 and J usage is TRBJ1-6; unclear D gene. The CDR3 sequence is 14 residues long. Trimming left V 2 bases short and J 4 bases short, with 6 bases between. Germline values: CDR1 MDHEN, CDR2 SYDVKM.

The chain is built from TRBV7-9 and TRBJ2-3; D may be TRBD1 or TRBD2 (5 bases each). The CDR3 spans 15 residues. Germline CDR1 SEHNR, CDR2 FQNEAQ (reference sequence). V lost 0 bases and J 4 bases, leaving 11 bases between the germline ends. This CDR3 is CASSLARGSPDTQYF. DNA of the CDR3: TGTGCCAGCAGCTTAGCGAGGGGCTCCCCAGATACGCAGTATTTT. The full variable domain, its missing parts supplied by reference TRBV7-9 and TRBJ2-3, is DTGVSQNPRHKITKRGQNVTFRCDPISEHNRLYWYRQTLGQGPEFLTYFQNEAQLEKSRLLSDRFSAERPKGSFSTLEIQRTEQGDSAMYLCASSLARGSPDTQYFGPGTRLTVL.

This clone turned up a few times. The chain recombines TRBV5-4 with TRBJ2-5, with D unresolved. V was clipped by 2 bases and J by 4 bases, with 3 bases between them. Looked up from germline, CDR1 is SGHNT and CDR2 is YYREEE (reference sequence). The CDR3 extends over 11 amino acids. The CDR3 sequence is CASSFGETQYF. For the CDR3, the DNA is TGTGCCAGCAGCTTCGGAGAGACCCAGTACTTC.